The subject of this entry is one T cell receptor (beta chain). The unsorted PBMC sample used ten immunoSEQ deep assay plates. Libraries were prepared by immunoSEQ multiplex PCR; TCRdb keeps only in-frame clonotypes and omits some of them. The repertoire has about 560,000 clones, 70% to 80% of them found once; the top ten carry more than 10%. This sample was included in a study of shared clonotypes between healthy human individuals. Germline V gives CDR1 SGHTA, CDR2 FQGNSA. V lost 5 bases and J 2 bases, leaving 9 bases between the germline ends. This CDR3 is 13 amino acids long. This chain connects TRBV7-2 to TRBJ2-5, with a weak D call TRBD1 (6 bases). Material for sequencing was PBMCs. The TCR comes from a woman aged 40 to 50 in good health. Some clones in this sample may be carry-over from other donors' samples. The CDR3 region is CASSQGQQETQYF. CDR3 DNA sequence: TGTGCCAGCAGCCAGGGACAACAAGAGACCCAGTACTTC.